The sample holds one count of the clone carrying this T cell receptor beta chain. What it recognizes is unknown. The data derive from a study of tumor and adjacent non-tumor tissue in lung cancer. This sample's RNA came from whole unsorted tissue. Points from the study as a whole: In normal lung, the top 100 clones were significantly more dominant than in tumor.

Trimming removed 10 bases at V and 0 bases at J, with 16 bases between. The CDR3 is 15 amino acids. Germline V lookup: CDR1 SGHAT, CDR2 FQNNGV. Three rounds of nested PCR, following a modified ARM-PCR protocol, produced the TCRbeta library. One entry per CDR3 protein results from TCRdb running MiXCR on the multiplex PCR reads. The sample holds 220,000 or so distinct CDR3 sequences; about 71% are singletons and the top ten take 20% to 25%. The sample taken for sequencing was lung tumor tissue. V and J are TRBV11-2 and TRBJ2-1; D unresolved. This clonotype was sampled from a man aged 55 to 70 with non-small cell lung cancer. CDR3 protein: CANNLDRSSYNEQFF. CDR3 coding DNA: TGTGCCAACAACTTAGATAGGAGCTCCTACAATGAGCAGTTCTTC. The full variable domain, in which reference TRBV11-2 and TRBJ2-1 provide the parts outside the CDR3, is EAGVAQSPRYKIIEKRQSVAFWCNPISGHATLYWYQQILGQGPKLLIQFQNNGVVDDSQLPKDRFSAERLKGVDSTLKIQPAKLEDSAVYLCANNLDRSSYNEQFFGPGTRLTVL.